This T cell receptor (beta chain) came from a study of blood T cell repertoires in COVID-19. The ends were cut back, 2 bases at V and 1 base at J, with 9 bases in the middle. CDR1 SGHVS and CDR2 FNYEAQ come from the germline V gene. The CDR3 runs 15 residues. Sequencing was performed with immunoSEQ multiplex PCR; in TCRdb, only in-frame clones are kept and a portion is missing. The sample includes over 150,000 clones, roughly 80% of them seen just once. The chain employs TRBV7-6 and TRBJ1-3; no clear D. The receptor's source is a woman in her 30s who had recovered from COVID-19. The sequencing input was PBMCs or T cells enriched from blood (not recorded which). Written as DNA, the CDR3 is TGTGCCAGCAGCTTACTTGCGGGGTCTGGAAACACCATATATTTT. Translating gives CASSLLAGSGNTIYF.